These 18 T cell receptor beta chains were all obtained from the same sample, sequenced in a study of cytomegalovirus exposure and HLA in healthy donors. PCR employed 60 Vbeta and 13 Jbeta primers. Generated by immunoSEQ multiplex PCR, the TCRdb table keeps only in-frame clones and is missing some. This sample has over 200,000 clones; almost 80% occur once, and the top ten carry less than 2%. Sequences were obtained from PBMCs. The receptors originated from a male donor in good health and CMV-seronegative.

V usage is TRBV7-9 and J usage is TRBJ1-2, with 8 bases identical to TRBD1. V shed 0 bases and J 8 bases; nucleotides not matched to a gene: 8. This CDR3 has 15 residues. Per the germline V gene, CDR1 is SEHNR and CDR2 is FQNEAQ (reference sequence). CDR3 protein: CASSLAPLTGDGYTF. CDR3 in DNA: TGTGCCAGCAGCTTAGCTCCCCTGACAGGGGACGGCTACACCTTC.

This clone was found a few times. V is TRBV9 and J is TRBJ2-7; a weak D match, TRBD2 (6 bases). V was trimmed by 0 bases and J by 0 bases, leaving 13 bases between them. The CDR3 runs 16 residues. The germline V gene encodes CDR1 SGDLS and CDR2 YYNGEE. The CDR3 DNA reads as TGTGCCAGCAGCGTAGGTGGGGGGATCCTCTCCTACGAGCAGTACTTC. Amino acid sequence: CASSVGGGILSYEQYF.

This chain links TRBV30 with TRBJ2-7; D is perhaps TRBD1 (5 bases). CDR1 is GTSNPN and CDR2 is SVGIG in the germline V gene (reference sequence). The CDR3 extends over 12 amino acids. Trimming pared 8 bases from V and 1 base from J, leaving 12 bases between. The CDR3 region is CAGRSGSYEQYF. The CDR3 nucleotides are TGTGCCGGGCGGTCAGGGTCCTACGAGCAGTACTTC.

This chain's CDR3 is CASSQEGAGGNTGELFF. CDR3 in DNA: TGCGCCAGCAGCCAAGAGGGGGCAGGGGGCAACACCGGGGAGCTGTTTTTT. This chain links TRBV4-1 with TRBJ2-2, with TRBD1 identical over 8 bases. Per germline, CDR1 MGHRA and CDR2 YSYEKL. This CDR3 is built from 17 residues. The ends lost 0 bases at V and 2 bases at J; junction bases unmatched: 5.

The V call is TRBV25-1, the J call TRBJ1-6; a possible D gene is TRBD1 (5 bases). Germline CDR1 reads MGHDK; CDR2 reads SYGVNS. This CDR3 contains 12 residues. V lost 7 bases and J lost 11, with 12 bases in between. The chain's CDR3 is CASNQGRTPLHF. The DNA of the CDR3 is TGTGCCAGCAATCAGGGCAGGACACCCCTCCACTTT.

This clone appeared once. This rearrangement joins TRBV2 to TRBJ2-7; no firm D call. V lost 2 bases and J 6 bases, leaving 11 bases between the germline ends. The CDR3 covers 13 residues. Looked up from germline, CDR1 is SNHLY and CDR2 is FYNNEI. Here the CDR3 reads CASSENWAGEQYF. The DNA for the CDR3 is TGTGCCAGCAGTGAAAATTGGGCCGGCGAGCAGTACTTC. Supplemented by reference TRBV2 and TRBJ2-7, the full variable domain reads EPEVTQTPSHQVTQMGQEVILRCVPISNHLYFYWYRQILGQKVEFLVSFYNNEISEKSEIFDDQFSVERPDGSNFTLKIRSTKLEDSAMYFCASSENWAGEQYFGPGTRLTVT.

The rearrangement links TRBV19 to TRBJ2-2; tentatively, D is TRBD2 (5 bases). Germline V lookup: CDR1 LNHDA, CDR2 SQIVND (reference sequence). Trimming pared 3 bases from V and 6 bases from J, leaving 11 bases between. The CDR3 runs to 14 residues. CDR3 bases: TGTGCCAGTAGTATGCGTCCGAGGGCCGGGGAGCTGTTTTTT. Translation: CASSMRPRAGELFF. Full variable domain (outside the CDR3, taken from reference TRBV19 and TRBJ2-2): DGGITQSPKYLFRKEGQNVTLSCEQNLNHDAMYWYRQDPGQGLRLIYYSQIVNDFQKGDIAEGYSVSREKKESFPLTVTSAQKNPTAFYLCASSMRPRAGELFFGEGSRLTVL.

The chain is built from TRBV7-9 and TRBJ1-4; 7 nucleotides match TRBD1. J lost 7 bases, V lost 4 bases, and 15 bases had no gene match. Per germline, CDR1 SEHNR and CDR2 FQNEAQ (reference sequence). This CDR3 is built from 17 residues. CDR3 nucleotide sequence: TGTGCCAGCAGCTACGGGACAGCGTCGCAACTAGGTGAAAAACTGTTTTTT. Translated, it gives CASSYGTASQLGEKLFF.

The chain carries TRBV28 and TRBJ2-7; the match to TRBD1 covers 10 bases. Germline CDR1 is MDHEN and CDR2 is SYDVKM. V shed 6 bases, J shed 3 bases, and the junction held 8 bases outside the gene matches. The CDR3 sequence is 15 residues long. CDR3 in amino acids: CASSPLGTGDYEQYF. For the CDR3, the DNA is TGTGCCAGCAGCCCTCTAGGGACAGGGGACTACGAGCAGTACTTC.

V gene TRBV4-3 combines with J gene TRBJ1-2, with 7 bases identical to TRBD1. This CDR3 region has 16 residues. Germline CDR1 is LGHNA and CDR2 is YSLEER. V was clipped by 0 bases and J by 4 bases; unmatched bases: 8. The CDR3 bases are TGCGCCAGCAGCCAAGAGGTCGGGACAGTCGGCTATGGCTACACCTTC. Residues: CASSQEVGTVGYGYTF.

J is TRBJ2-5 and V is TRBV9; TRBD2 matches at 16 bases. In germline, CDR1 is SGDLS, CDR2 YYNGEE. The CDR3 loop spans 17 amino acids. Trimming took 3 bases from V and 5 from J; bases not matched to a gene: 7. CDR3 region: CASSGGLAGGRMETQYF. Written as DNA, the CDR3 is TGTGCCAGCAGCGGGGGACTAGCGGGGGGGCGGATGGAGACCCAGTACTTC.

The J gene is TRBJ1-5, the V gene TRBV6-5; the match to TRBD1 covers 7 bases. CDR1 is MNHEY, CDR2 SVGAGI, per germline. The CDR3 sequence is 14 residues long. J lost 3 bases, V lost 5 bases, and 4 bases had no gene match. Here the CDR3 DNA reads TGTGCCAGCAGTCGACAGGGACTCAATCAGCCCCAGCATTTT. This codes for CASSRQGLNQPQHF.

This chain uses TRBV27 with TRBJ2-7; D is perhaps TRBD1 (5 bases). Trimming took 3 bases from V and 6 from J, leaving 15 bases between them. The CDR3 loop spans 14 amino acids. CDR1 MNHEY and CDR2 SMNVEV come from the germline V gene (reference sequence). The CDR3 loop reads CASSFQGPFGEQYF. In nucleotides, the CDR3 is TGTGCCAGCAGTTTTCAGGGTCCTTTCGGCGAGCAGTACTTC.

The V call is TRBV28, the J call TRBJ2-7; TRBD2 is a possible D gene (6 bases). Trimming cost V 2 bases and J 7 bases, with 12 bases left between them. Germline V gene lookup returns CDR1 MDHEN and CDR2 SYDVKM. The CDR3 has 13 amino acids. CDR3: CASSLRGVEEQYF. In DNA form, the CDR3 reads TGTGCCAGCAGTTTACGCGGGGTGGAAGAGCAGTACTTC.

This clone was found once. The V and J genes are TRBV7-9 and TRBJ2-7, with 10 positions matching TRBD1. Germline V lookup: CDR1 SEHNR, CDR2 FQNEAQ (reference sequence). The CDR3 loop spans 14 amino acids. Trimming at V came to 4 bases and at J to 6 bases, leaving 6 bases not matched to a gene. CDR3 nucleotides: TGTGCCAGCAGCTCTGGACAGGGGGGGAGCGAGCAGTACTTC. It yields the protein CASSSGQGGSEQYF. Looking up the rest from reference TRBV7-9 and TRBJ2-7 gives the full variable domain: DTGVSQNPRHKITKRGQNVTFRCDPISEHNRLYWYRQTLGQGPEFLTYFQNEAQLEKSRLLSDRFSAERPKGSFSTLEIQRTEQGDSAMYLCASSSGQGGSEQYFGPGTRLTVT.

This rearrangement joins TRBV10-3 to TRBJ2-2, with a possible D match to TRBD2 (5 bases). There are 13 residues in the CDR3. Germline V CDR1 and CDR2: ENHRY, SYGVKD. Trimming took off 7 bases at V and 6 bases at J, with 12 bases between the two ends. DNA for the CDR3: TGTGCCATCAACGAGGGAGTGGCCGGGGAGCTGTTTTTT. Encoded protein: CAINEGVAGELFF.

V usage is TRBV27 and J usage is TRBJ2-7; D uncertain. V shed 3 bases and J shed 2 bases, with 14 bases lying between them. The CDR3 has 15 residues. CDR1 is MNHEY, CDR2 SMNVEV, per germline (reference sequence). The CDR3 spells CASSLSRRSPYEQYF. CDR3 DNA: TGTGCCAGCAGTTTGTCGCGGCGAAGCCCCTACGAGCAGTACTTC.

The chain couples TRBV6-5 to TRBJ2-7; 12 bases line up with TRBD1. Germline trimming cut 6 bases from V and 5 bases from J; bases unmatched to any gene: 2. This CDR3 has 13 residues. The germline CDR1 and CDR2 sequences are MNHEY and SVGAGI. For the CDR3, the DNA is TGTGCCAGCAGAGGGACAGGGGGCCACGAGCAGTACTTC. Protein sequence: CASRGTGGHEQYF.